Described below is a single TCR beta chain sequence and its context. Participants were aged about 18 to 95 years, lived in over 20 US areas, and enrolled virtually. Self-reported history from a screening survey and questionnaire set each donor's cohort. These data are taken from a study of blood T cell repertoires in COVID-19. Study-wide background: Samples taken during acute and convalescent COVID-19 were collected in the United States, Italy and Spain.

Original handling: The authors estimated nucleated cell counts from reference gene primer amplification. Libraries were prepared by immunoSEQ multiplex PCR; TCRdb keeps only in-frame clonotypes and omits some of them. V and J calls and clone size are those listed in that table; D and trimming were worked out from the DNA. Among 200,000 to 250,000 clones listed, around 84% were seen once. Germline CDR1 and CDR2: ENHRY and SYGVKD. The junction had 2 bases not matched to a gene; V was cut back by 4 bases and J by 2 bases. This CDR3 has 13 residues. The gene calls are TRBV10-3 and TRBJ2-7; 7 bases line up with TRBD1. Sequencing was done on a sample of PBMCs or T cells enriched from blood (not recorded which). The clonotype was recovered from a woman between 35 and 50 years old with acute COVID-19. The CDR3 loop is CAISAGQTYEQYF. In DNA form, the CDR3 reads TGTGCCATCAGTGCGGGACAGACCTACGAGCAGTACTTC.